This paragraph reports one T cell receptor (beta chain). Its antigen remains unknown. TCRdb recomputed calls from the 5' RACE reads with MiXCR, one row per CDR3 protein. The repertoire holds roughly 510,000 distinct CDR3 sequences, with approximately 15% as singletons. CDR3 size: 15 residues. Trimming shortened V by 2 bases and J by 3 bases, and 12 bases separated the two germline ends. Germline CDR1 is SGHTA and CDR2 is FQGTGA. This sample was included in a study of T-cell memory formation after mild COVID-19. Study in general: Among the donors, TCR clusters were largely specific to each donor.

The study's findings and limits: The finding that pre-infection memory included some responding clones suggested that cross-reactive memory joined. Contracting CD4+ clones sat mainly in CM and EM; CD8+ in EMRA.

Sequencing was carried out using PBMCs or a T cell subset sorted from them (not recorded which). The chain carries TRBV7-3 and TRBJ2-3; no reliable D call. The receptor's source is an adult woman who had mild COVID-19 (a few samples of this study predate the infection). Cell type and time point are not known. The DNA for the CDR3 is TGTGCCAGCAGCTTACATCCCTCCGGAACAGATACGCAGTATTTT. Translating it yields CASSLHPSGTDTQYF.